This T cell receptor beta chain originates from a study of T cell responses to AZD1222 COVID-19 vaccine. Measured with immunoSEQ multiplex PCR; TCRdb has only the in-frame clones, and not every one. The table lists 130,000 to 150,000 clones, about nine tenths of them singletons. V was shortened by 1 base and J by 5 bases, with 15 bases between the two germline ends. In germline, CDR1 is MDHEN, CDR2 SYDVKM. This CDR3 contains 16 residues. Sequencing was performed on peripheral blood, taken on day 0 of AZD1222 vaccination. The sequence derives from an adult in good health. The V gene is TRBV28, the J gene TRBJ2-1; D gene unclear. CDR3 bases: TGTGCCAGCAGTTTATCAACTTTCCCCGATAACAATGAGCAGTTCTTC. Protein: CASSLSTFPDNNEQFF.